The 10 T cell receptor beta chains below come from one sample, sequenced in a study of blood T cells in healthy people across ages. A J-beta primer mix and a sample-barcoded 5' primer were used in a second PCR of roughly 6 to 12 cycles. Each CDR3 protein is one row after TCRdb ran MiXCR on the 5' RACE reads. The table records about 1.6 million distinct CDR3 sequences, roughly a third of them present only once. Source material: blood. The receptor set was obtained from a woman aged 25-40 years in good health.

This clonotype was detected once. The rearrangement links TRBV10-3 to TRBJ1-1; TRBD1 agrees at 9 bases. The V gene end was trimmed by 6 bases and the J gene end by 1 base; junction bases not matched to a gene: 3. CDR3 length: 14 amino acids. The germline gives CDR1 ENHRY, CDR2 SYGVKD. The CDR3 region is CAIRRQGGNTEAFF. CDR3 DNA sequence: TGTGCCATCAGGCGACAGGGGGGGAACACTGAAGCTTTCTTT.

This sequence joins TRBV7-3 and TRBJ2-7; D possibly corresponds to TRBD2 (7 bases). CDR1 is SGHTA, CDR2 FQGTGA, per germline. Between the trimmed V and J ends, which lost 0 bases and 10 bases, there was a span of 25 bases. CDR3 size: 17 residues. This CDR3 is CASSLTGTGGSQEAQYF. CDR3 sequence (DNA): TGTGCCAGCAGCTTAACGGGGACGGGGGGCTCCCAAGAGGCTCAGTACTTC. Based on the CDR3 plus reference TRBV7-3 and TRBJ2-7, the full variable domain is GAGVSQTPSNKVTEKGKYVELRCDPISGHTALYWYRQSLGQGPEFLIYFQGTGAADDSGLPNDRFFAVRPEGSVSTLKIQRTERGDSAVYLCASSLTGTGGSQEAQYFGPGTRLTVT.

The chain links TRBV10-2 to TRBJ2-1; no clear D. V was shortened by 2 bases and J by 6 bases, with 17 bases between the two germline ends. Germline values: CDR1 WSHSY, CDR2 SAAADI. The CDR3 sequence is 16 residues long. This CDR3 is CASSEPRTRGPNEQFF. CDR3 coding DNA: TGCGCCAGCAGTGAGCCAAGGACGCGTGGACCCAATGAGCAGTTCTTC.

CDR3 DNA sequence: TGTGCCAGCAGCTTACACAGTTCGTTCACAGATACGCAGTATTTT. Protein sequence: CASSLHSSFTDTQYF. The rearrangement joins TRBV11-2 to TRBJ2-3; D is undetermined. This CDR3 comprises 15 residues. Germline values: CDR1 SGHAT, CDR2 FQNNGV. The V and J ends lost 2 bases and 2 bases respectively, with 11 bases between them.

The CDR3 DNA reads as TGTGCCAGCGGGGGACAGAATTCACCCCTCCACTTT. Amino acid sequence: CASGGQNSPLHF. The chain links TRBV6-5 to TRBJ1-6, with TRBD1 identical over 7 bases. The V gene's germline CDR1 is MNHEY and CDR2 SVGAGI. Trimming took 8 bases from V and 7 from J; bases not matched to a gene: 2. The CDR3 sequence is 12 residues long.

In its sample, this clonotype was seen many times. The chain uses TRBV10-2 and TRBJ2-7; weak D call: TRBD2 (5 bases). Germline assignment: CDR1 WSHSY and CDR2 SAAADI. Trimming removed 1 base at V and 4 bases at J, with 8 bases between. This CDR3 is built from 13 residues. The CDR3 here is CASSELGGYEQYF. The CDR3 DNA is TGCGCCAGCAGTGAGTTAGGAGGATACGAGCAGTACTTC.

This clonotype was seen more than once but under ten times. This chain connects TRBV4-2 to TRBJ2-7; 8 positions match TRBD2. V dropped 0 bases and J dropped 4; count of bases not matched to a gene: 2. The CDR3 is 14 amino acids. Germline V gives CDR1 LGHNA, CDR2 YNFKEQ. CDR3 nucleotide sequence: TGTGCCAGCAGCCAAGACGGGAGGGGGTACGAGCAGTACTTC. This translates into CASSQDGRGYEQYF.

The chain combines TRBV12-3 or TRBV12-4 with TRBJ2-3; the D gene is possibly TRBD2 (6 bases). CDR3 length equals 16 residues. V lost 2 bases to trimming and J lost 7 bases, with 19 bases between them. This chain's CDR3 is CASSLRLGTYPYTQYF. CDR3 nucleotide sequence: TGTGCCAGCAGTTTACGGCTCGGGACTTACCCTTATACGCAGTATTTT.

This clonotype was seen a handful of times. This chain connects TRBV2 to TRBJ2-5; no clear D gene. The germline V gene encodes CDR1 SNHLY and CDR2 FYNNEI. There are 13 residues in the CDR3. The ends were cut back, 7 bases at V and 0 bases at J, with 9 bases in the middle. The CDR3 sequence: CASNVRYQETQYF. The CDR3 DNA is TGTGCCAGCAATGTCAGGTACCAAGAGACCCAGTACTTC. The variable domain in full, with the rest retrieved from reference TRBV2 and TRBJ2-5, is EPEVTQTPSHQVTQMGQEVILRCVPISNHLYFYWYRQILGQKVEFLVSFYNNEISEKSEIFDDQFSVERPDGSNFTLKIRSTKLEDSAMYFCASNVRYQETQYFGPGTRLLVL.

The rearrangement uses TRBV12-3 or TRBV12-4 and TRBJ1-2; the D is unclear. The CDR3 extends over 14 amino acids. Trimming took off 5 bases at V and 4 bases at J, with 14 bases between the two ends. The CDR3 here is CASSLRKVRYGYTF. The CDR3 nucleotides are TGTGCCAGCAGTCTCCGTAAGGTCCGCTATGGCTACACCTTC.